This T cell receptor beta chain was sequenced for a study of cytomegalovirus exposure and HLA in healthy donors. Notes on the study in general: High sensitivity and specificity were reportedly achieved when the classifier diagnosed cytomegalovirus status.

In the PCR, 60 Vbeta and 13 Jbeta primers were used. Original analysis: Per a later analysis, the number of unique TCR beta chains was roughly 80 million, of which roughly 11 million were shared. Assay used: immunoSEQ multiplex PCR; TCRdb lists only in-frame clones, some missing. D and trimming were read from the DNA, whereas the V and J calls and clone size are those reported in that table. The data contain 100,000 or so clones, under 85% of them singletons. The CDR3 sequence is 18 residues long. The germline gives CDR1 KGHSH, CDR2 LQKENI. The V segment lost 3 bases and the J segment 0 bases; nucleotides outside the gene matches: 12. Concerning this clone itself: The target antigen is unknown.

Sequencing used PBMCs. The sequence derives from a man aged 40-49 years in good health and CMV-seronegative. The chain links TRBV18 to TRBJ2-7; 9 bases are shared with TRBD2. The DNA for the CDR3 is TGTGCCAGCTCACCCCTCGGGCTAGCGGGGACAAACTCCTACGAGCAGTACTTC. Encoded protein: CASSPLGLAGTNSYEQYF.